This is a list of T cell receptor beta chains from one sample in a study of blood T cell repertoires in COVID-19. Measured with immunoSEQ multiplex PCR; TCRdb has only the in-frame clones, and not every one. The sample records 250,000 or so clones, about nine tenths being singletons. The specimen was PBMCs or T cells enriched from blood (not recorded which). The receptor set was obtained from a woman aged 18 to 35 who had recovered from COVID-19. Each CDR3 is given with its conserved first and last residue. Fields, in order: V gene, clone size, D gene, J gene, CDR3 DNA, CDR3 protein. A D gene is named only where the DNA matches it firmly. Clone size appears in some rows only: once, few, many, or a class for an expanded clone.

>TRBV7-2|few|TRBD1|TRBJ1-2
TGTGCCAGCAGCTTGGCAGGGGGTGGCTACACCTTC
CASSLAGGGYTF
>TRBV3-1/TRBV3-2|.|.|TRBJ1-1
TGTGCCAGCAGCCCTGGTCGGGGTCCAAACACTGAAGCTTTCTTT
CASSPGRGPNTEAFF
>TRBV25-1|.|TRBD2|TRBJ2-1
TGTGCCAGCAGCGTTACTAGCGTATCCTACAATGAGCAGTTCTTC
CASSVTSVSYNEQFF
>TRBV3-1/TRBV3-2|.|TRBD2|TRBJ2-3
TGTGCCAGCAGTCCAGCGGGAGAGGCGCAGTATTTT
CASSPAGEAQYF
>TRBV7-6|once|TRBD1|TRBJ1-6
TGTGCCAGCAGCTTACAGCCCCGTACAGGGGGTAATTCACCCCTCCACTTT
CASSLQPRTGGNSPLHF
>TRBV19|once|TRBD1|TRBJ1-1
TGTGCCAGTAGTATAGAACCGGGACAGAAAGCTTTCTTT
CASSIEPGQKAFF
>TRBV6-5|.|.|TRBJ2-5
TGTGCCAGCAGGCCCGGGACGGGGAGGCAAGAGACCCAGTACTTC
CASRPGTGRQETQYF
>TRBV27|.|.|TRBJ2-1
TGTGCCAGCAGTTTAACTGACACCTACTCCTACAATGAGCAGTTCTTC
CASSLTDTYSYNEQFF
>TRBV4-3|once|.|TRBJ2-2
TGCGCCAGCAGCCAAGTCCGATACGGACTTAACACCGGGGAGCTGTTTTTT
CASSQVRYGLNTGELFF
>TRBV5-1|.|TRBD2|TRBJ2-5
TGCGCCAGCAGCTTGGGCGGGGGGCAAGAGACCCAGTACTTC
CASSLGGGQETQYF
>TRBV10-3|.|TRBD1|TRBJ2-5
TGTGCCATCAGTTCGGGGACAGGTGCGGGAGAGACCCAGTACTTC
CAISSGTGAGETQYF
>TRBV12-5|.|TRBD2|TRBJ2-1
TGTGCTAGTGGTTTGTCATATAGCGGGGTTACCTACAATGAGCAGTTCTTC
CASGLSYSGVTYNEQFF
>TRBV5-4|.|TRBD1|TRBJ2-7
TGTGCCAGCAGCCGAGGGACAGCCCTTTACGAGCAGTACTTC
CASSRGTALYEQYF
>TRBV27|once|TRBD1|TRBJ1-2
TGTGCCAGCAGTACCGACAGGGGCCCCTATGGCTACACCTTC
CASSTDRGPYGYTF
>TRBV27|.|.|TRBJ2-5
TGTGCCAGCAGTTTCGGGAGCCAAGAGACCCAGTACTTC
CASSFGSQETQYF
>TRBV25-1|.|TRBD2|TRBJ2-3
TGTGCCAGCAAATTAGCGGGGGGGCCCTGCTGGTTAAATACGCAGTATTTT
CASKLAGGPCWLNTQYF
>TRBV11-2|.|.|TRBJ2-5
TGTGCCAGCAGCTCCGGGACTGGCCCCCAAGAGACCCAGTACTTC
CASSSGTGPQETQYF
>TRBV20-1|.|.|TRBJ2-2
TGCAGTGCTAGTAGCAGGGGAGCCCCCGGGGAGCTGTTTTTT
CSASSRGAPGELFF
>TRBV5-1|.|TRBD1|TRBJ1-3
TGCGCCAGCAGCTTGGCCGGCGTGCCAGGGGGAGGAAACACCATATATTTT
CASSLAGVPGGGNTIYF
>TRBV7-8|.|TRBD2|TRBJ2-3
TGTGCCAGCAGCCAAAGACTAGCGGACACAGATACGCAGTATTTT
CASSQRLADTDTQYF
>TRBV18|.|TRBD2|TRBJ2-7
TGTGCCAGCTCAGCGACCTTTATCAGCGGGGGGGTCTACGAGCAGTACTTC
CASSATFISGGVYEQYF
>TRBV5-4|once|.|TRBJ2-1
TGTGCCAGCAGCTTGCGGCGAGAGGCCTACAATGAGCAGTTCTTC
CASSLRREAYNEQFF
>TRBV27|.|.|TRBJ2-1
TGTGCCAGCAGTTTCCCGACTCATGAGCAGTTCTTC
CASSFPTHEQFF
>TRBV5-5|.|TRBD1|TRBJ1-6
TGTGCCAGCAGCGGAACGAGGACAGGGGGAAATTCACCCCTCCACTTT
CASSGTRTGGNSPLHF
>TRBV7-7|.|.|TRBJ2-1
TGTGCCAGCAGCTCCTTTCCTAGCTCTGCCTACAATGAGCAGTTCTTC
CASSSFPSSAYNEQFF
>TRBV20-1|once|.|TRBJ2-1
TGCAGTGCTAGTACCCCGGCCGGATACGGCGGGGGCACCACCCTATTCTACAATGAGCAGTTCTTC
CSASTPAGYGGGTTLFYNEQFF
>TRBV11-3|.|.|TRBJ1-1
TGTGCCAGCAGCTTAGGAGGGGGTAACACTGAAGCTTTCTTT
CASSLGGGNTEAFF
>TRBV19|.|.|TRBJ1-6
TGTGCCAGTAAGGAGGCGGGGAGACCCATGGTTCCCCTCCACTTT
CASKEAGRPMVPLHF
>TRBV19|.|.|TRBJ1-2
TGTGCCAGTAGTTCGACCTCACAGGTGACCCTAGTTGGCTACACCTTC
CASSSTSQVTLVGYTF
>TRBV10-2|.|TRBD1|TRBJ2-7
TGCGCCAGCACGCCCCGGGACAGGGGGACGTACGAGCAGTACTTC
CASTPRDRGTYEQYF
>TRBV27|.|TRBD2|TRBJ2-7
TGTGCCAGCAGTTTATCTTGGACTAGCGGGGGAAGCGAGCAGTACTTC
CASSLSWTSGGSEQYF
>TRBV11-2|.|TRBD2|TRBJ2-3
TGTGCCAGCAGAACCGGGACTAGCGGGAGCACAGATACGCAGTATTTT
CASRTGTSGSTDTQYF
>TRBV5-4|.|TRBD1|TRBJ2-5
TGTGCCAGCAGCCCGGAGTTGGCAGGGGGAGAGACCCAGTACTTC
CASSPELAGGETQYF
>TRBV28|.|.|TRBJ2-5
TGTGCCAGCAGTTTCCGAGAGCGAGAGACCCAGTACTTC
CASSFRERETQYF
>TRBV5-5|.|TRBD1|TRBJ1-6
TGTGCCAGCAGCTTGGTGCAGGGGGATTCACCCCTCCACTTT
CASSLVQGDSPLHF
>TRBV19|few|.|TRBJ2-2
TGTGCCAGTTCTGACCAAAGCGATGCCGGGGAGCTGTTTTTT
CASSDQSDAGELFF
>TRBV28|.|TRBD1|TRBJ1-5
TGTGCCAGCAGTTTATACAGGGGGAGCAATCAGCCCCAGCATTTT
CASSLYRGSNQPQHF
>TRBV2|few|TRBD2|TRBJ2-2
TGTGCCAGCAGGAAGATAGCGGGAGTGAACACCGGGGAGCTGTTTTTT
CASRKIAGVNTGELFF
>TRBV9|.|TRBD2|TRBJ2-1
TGTGCCAGCAGCGAGGCCCCCCTAGCGGGGGGGCTCAATGAGCAGTTCTTC
CASSEAPLAGGLNEQFF
>TRBV7-3|few|.|TRBJ1-1
TGTGCCAGCAGCTTTGGGACTAACACTGAAGCTTTCTTT
CASSFGTNTEAFF
>TRBV7-2|.|TRBD1|TRBJ1-2
TGTGCCAGCAGCTTAGGGCCCGGGACAGGCTATGGCTACACCTTC
CASSLGPGTGYGYTF
>TRBV11-2|.|TRBD1|TRBJ2-1
TGTGCCAGCAGCTTCACAGGGGACAATGAGCAGTTCTTC
CASSFTGDNEQFF
>TRBV12-5|.|TRBD2|TRBJ2-3
TGTGCTAGTGGTTGGGCCAATCCTTCTAGCGGGGACACAGATACGCAGTATTTT
CASGWANPSSGDTDTQYF
>TRBV14|once|TRBD2|TRBJ2-3
TGTGCCAGCAGCCCATTATGGACTAGGACAGATACGCAGTATTTT
CASSPLWTRTDTQYF
>TRBV5-4|.|.|TRBJ1-2
TGTGCCAGCGGGATACAGGGCAGAGCTAACTATGGCTACACCTTC
CASGIQGRANYGYTF
>TRBV3-1/TRBV3-2|.|.|TRBJ2-5
TGTGCCAGCAGCCAAGGTACTAGAAGCGCCCATCAAGAGACCCAGTACTTC
CASSQGTRSAHQETQYF
>TRBV28|.|.|TRBJ2-3
TGTGCCAGCAGTTTTTCCTCCACAGATACGCAGTATTTT
CASSFSSTDTQYF
>TRBV27|few|TRBD1|TRBJ1-3
TGTGCCAGCAGTGCACAGGGGGCTTTAAACACCATATATTTT
CASSAQGALNTIYF
>TRBV7-6|.|TRBD2|TRBJ2-7
TGTGCCAGCAGCCTGAGGACTAGCCTCTACGAGCAGTACTTC
CASSLRTSLYEQYF
>TRBV9|.|TRBD2|TRBJ2-1
TGTGCCAGCAGCGTACTAGCGGGGGCACCTTACAATGAGCAGTTCTTC
CASSVLAGAPYNEQFF
>TRBV28|.|.|TRBJ2-7
TGTGCCAGCTACGCATCCGGAAGGGAGTCTTACGAGCAGTACTTC
CASYASGRESYEQYF
>TRBV7-2|.|TRBD1|TRBJ1-6
TGTGCCAGCAGCCCGGACAGGGATGCACCCCTCCACTTT
CASSPDRDAPLHF
>TRBV5-4|.|TRBD1|TRBJ1-2
TGTGCCAGCAGCTCACCAAAGGGACAGTATGGCTACACCTTC
CASSSPKGQYGYTF
>TRBV4-3|.|TRBD1|TRBJ1-1
TGCGCCAGCAGCCAAGATCGAAGGACAGGGTGGGCCACTGAAGCTTTCTTT
CASSQDRRTGWATEAFF
>TRBV12-5|.|TRBD2|TRBJ2-1
TGTGCTAGTGGCCGGGTCGGGGACAGGGGACTAGCGGGAGTCAATGAGCAGTTCTTC
CASGRVGDRGLAGVNEQFF
>TRBV7-6|.|TRBD2|TRBJ2-1
TGTGCCAGCAGCCCCTTTGGGAGCGGGGCTTACAATGAGCAGTTCTTC
CASSPFGSGAYNEQFF